One sample yielded the 9 T cell receptor beta chains listed below, sequenced in a study of post-analysis software for immune sequencing data. Findings and limits, study-wide: Five or six TRBV segments were significantly more frequent in patients than in controls. TRBV5-6, TRBV5-1 and TRBV20-1 were among these segments.

Unique molecular identifiers tagged the TCR beta cDNA libraries. TCRdb independently ran MiXCR on the PCR reads; one entry per CDR3 protein. Seen here are hundreds of thousands of distinct CDR3 sequences, 44% observed once, and the top ten hold 1.5% to 2%. Antigen specificity for these receptors is unknown. The sample consisted of blood. The receptors stem from a girl under 18 with multiple sclerosis.

This chain connects TRBV29-1 to TRBJ2-3; D unclear. Trimming left V 7 bases short and J 0 bases short, with 17 bases between. This CDR3 region has 15 residues. CDR1 SQVTM and CDR2 ANQGSEA come from the germline V gene. The CDR3 protein is CSGEATFSSTDTQYF. CDR3 nucleotides: TGCAGCGGCGAAGCGACATTCTCTAGCACAGATACGCAGTATTTT.

J is TRBJ2-1 and V is TRBV4-1, with 11 bases lining up with TRBD2. Germline CDR1 and CDR2: MGHRA and YSYEKL. This CDR3 region has 15 residues. V was clipped by 3 bases and J by 7 bases; unmatched bases: 5. This chain's CDR3 is CASSHSRTSGNEQFF. CDR3 coding DNA: TGCGCCAGCAGCCACTCGCGGACTAGCGGGAATGAGCAGTTCTTC.

A few counts support this clonotype. The J gene is TRBJ2-5, the V gene TRBV12-3 or TRBV12-4; 8 positions agree with TRBD2. V gave up 4 bases and J gave up 3 bases; unmatched junction bases: 4. The CDR3 has 14 amino acids. The CDR3 nucleotides read TGTGCCAGCAGTTGGATCGGGGGGGAAGAGACCCAGTACTTC. Its protein product is CASSWIGGEETQYF.

The chain combines TRBV5-6 with TRBJ1-6, with D perhaps matching TRBD1 (5 bases). Germline CDR1 is SGHDT and CDR2 is YYEEEE. Trimming stripped 0 bases from V and 7 bases from J, with 14 bases between. CDR3 length: 16 residues. The CDR3 loop is CASSLGWARVNSPLHF. CDR3 in DNA: TGTGCCAGCAGCTTGGGATGGGCCAGGGTCAATTCACCCCTCCACTTT.

V and J are TRBV20-1 and TRBJ2-5, with TRBD1 matching 7 bases. CDR1 DFQATT and CDR2 SNEGSKA come from the germline V gene (reference sequence). The CDR3 is 14 residues long. V lost 5 bases, J lost 5 bases, and 11 bases stayed unmatched. CDR3 nucleotide sequence: TGCAGTGCTCCCGGGACAGCACCACAGGAGACCCAGTACTTC. Protein sequence: CSAPGTAPQETQYF.

This clonotype has only a few counts. V gene TRBV7-2 combines with J gene TRBJ1-2; 7 positions agree with TRBD1. With 3 bases clipped from V and 4 bases from J, the junction kept 5 bases outside the gene matches. This CDR3 is 14 amino acids long. Per germline, CDR1 SGHTA and CDR2 FQGNSA. The DNA of the CDR3 is TGTGCCAGCAGCTTTGCACAGGGGCCCTATGGCTACACCTTC. Translated: CASSFAQGPYGYTF.

The chain joins TRBV20-1 to TRBJ2-7, with TRBD1 identical over 9 bases. Germline lookup yields CDR1 DFQATT and CDR2 SNEGSKA (reference sequence). After removal of 0 bases from V and 4 bases from J, the junction contained 4 bases not matched to a gene. The CDR3 contains 14 residues. Written as DNA, the CDR3 is TGCAGTGCTAGAGAAGGACAGGGGAGGTACGAGCAGTACTTC. Amino acid sequence: CSAREGQGRYEQYF.

This clonotype was seen a handful of times. This chain joins TRBV12-3 or TRBV12-4 and TRBJ1-6; D possibly corresponds to TRBD1 (5 bases). The CDR3 is 13 amino acids. The V gene lost 3 bases and the J gene lost 9 bases, with 9 bases spanning the gap. The CDR3 coding sequence is TGTGCCAGCAGTTTGCAGGGAGGTTCACCCCTCCACTTT. Translated, it gives CASSLQGGSPLHF.

This clonotype came up a few times. This sequence joins TRBV29-1 and TRBJ1-5; unclear D gene. V was shortened by 4 bases and J by 0 bases, with 7 bases between the two germline ends. The CDR3 runs to 13 residues. CDR1 SQVTM and CDR2 ANQGSEA come from the germline V gene. The CDR3 loop reads CSVGWDSNQPQHF. The CDR3 DNA sequence: TGCAGCGTTGGCTGGGATAGCAATCAGCCCCAGCATTTT.